Each of the 14 T cell receptor beta chains below was sequenced from the same sample in a study of blood T cell repertoires in COVID-19. Repertoires were generated with immunoSEQ multiplex PCR, while TCRdb's copy carries only in-frame clones and drops some. The sample has hundreds of thousands of clones; around 90% are singletons. Sequencing was performed on peripheral blood. All receptors come from a woman under 30 who had recovered from COVID-19.

The gene calls are TRBV7-9 and TRBJ2-7, with TRBD2 identical over 9 bases. The ends lost 5 bases at V and 2 bases at J; junction bases unmatched: 4. There are 14 residues in the CDR3. Per the germline V gene, CDR1 is SEHNR and CDR2 is FQNEAQ (reference sequence). CDR3 sequence: CASSVSGRPYEQYV. CDR3 nucleotides: TGTGCCAGCAGCGTTAGCGGGAGACCCTACGAGCAGTACGTC.

This chain joins TRBV30 and TRBJ2-3; 8 bases align to TRBD2. V lost 2 bases, J lost 2 bases, and 9 bases stayed unmatched. The CDR3 is 16 residues long. In germline, CDR1 is GTSNPN, CDR2 SVGIG (reference sequence). The CDR3 spells CAWSISAGGYTDTQYF. CDR3 nucleotide sequence: TGTGCCTGGAGTATATCGGCGGGAGGATACACAGATACGCAGTATTTT. The complete variable domain, with remaining parts taken from reference TRBV30 and TRBJ2-3, reads SQTIHQWPATLVQPVGSPLSLECTVEGTSNPNLYWYRQAAGRGLQLLFYSVGIGQISSEVPQNLSASRPQDRQFILSSKKLLLSDSGFYLCAWSISAGGYTDTQYFGPGTRLTVL.

The rearrangement uses TRBV5-1 and TRBJ2-1; 9 nucleotides agree with TRBD2. With 0 bases clipped from V and 4 bases from J, the junction kept 2 bases outside the gene matches. The CDR3 has 15 amino acids. The germline V gene encodes CDR1 SGHRS and CDR2 YFSETQ. CDR3 loop: CASSLASGTYNEQFF. CDR3 DNA: TGCGCCAGCAGCTTGGCTAGCGGGACATACAATGAGCAGTTCTTC.

The chain links TRBV7-2 to TRBJ2-3, with 10 bases aligning to TRBD2. The germline gives CDR1 SGHTA, CDR2 FQGNSA. This CDR3 has 17 amino acids. V lost 4 bases to trimming and J lost 0 bases; unmatched junction nucleotides: 7. The CDR3 DNA is TGTGCCAGCAGCTCCCAAGGACTAGCGGCTAGCACAGATACGCAGTATTTT. The encoded protein is CASSSQGLAASTDTQYF.

The chain employs TRBV6-2 or TRBV6-3 and TRBJ2-7, with TRBD2 matching 7 bases. CDR3 length: 13 amino acids. Per germline, CDR1 MNHEY and CDR2 SVGEGT. In nucleotides, the CDR3 is TGTGCCAGCAGTTACTCGGCTAGCGGATCCCTGGTGGTC. As protein: CASSYSASGSLVV.

V is TRBV19 and J is TRBJ1-5, with a possible D match to TRBD1 (6 bases). Germline V gives CDR1 LNHDA, CDR2 SQIVND (reference sequence). This CDR3 spans 14 amino acids. Trimming shortened V by 6 bases and J by 4 bases, and 13 bases separated the two germline ends. In nucleotides, the CDR3 is TGTGCCAGTAGCCAACAGGGTAGGAATCAGCCCCAGCATTTT. Translation: CASSQQGRNQPQHF.

This clone was detected only once. The CDR3 DNA is TGTGCCAGCAGTTTAGCGGAGGGCGGCTACACCTTC. As protein: CASSLAEGGYTF. The V gene is TRBV12-3 or TRBV12-4, the J gene TRBJ1-2; D gene unclear. The germline V and J ends were trimmed by 0 bases and 8 bases, with 7 bases remaining between them. CDR3 size: 12 residues.

This chain connects TRBV12-5 to TRBJ2-5; D might be TRBD1 (5 bases). Germline assignment: CDR1 LGHNT and CDR2 FRNRAP. The V end lost 5 bases, the J end lost 5 bases, and 12 bases lay between the germline ends. This CDR3 has 13 amino acids. CDR3 sequence: CASGTQGRETQYF. The CDR3, as DNA: TGTGCTAGTGGTACCCAGGGTCGGGAGACCCAGTACTTC.

This chain connects TRBV5-1 to TRBJ2-1; D gene ambiguous. Germline CDR1 SGHRS, CDR2 YFSETQ. The CDR3 is 15 residues long. Trimming removed 0 bases from V and 6 bases from J, with 13 bases in between. CDR3 in DNA: TGCGCCAGCAGCTTGGATCCCCCTCCCGGCAATGAGCAGTTCTTC. It yields the protein CASSLDPPPGNEQFF. The full variable domain, in which reference TRBV5-1 and TRBJ2-1 provide the parts outside the CDR3, is KAGVTQTPRYLIKTRGQQVTLSCSPISGHRSVSWYQQTPGQGLQFLFEYFSETQRNKGNFPGRFSGRQFSNSRSEMNVSTLELGDSALYLCASSLDPPPGNEQFFGPGTRLTVL.

J is TRBJ2-2 and V is TRBV19, with 11 bases matching TRBD1. CDR1 and CDR2 (germline): LNHDA, SQIVND (reference sequence). The ends lost 11 bases at V and 3 bases at J; junction bases unmatched: 14. This CDR3 is built from 17 residues. The CDR3 protein is CASRVRDRGDYTGELFF. The CDR3 region has the DNA TGTGCCTCTAGGGTCAGGGACAGGGGGGATTACACCGGGGAGCTGTTTTTT.

V is TRBV15 and J is TRBJ2-1; 13 bases fit TRBD2. The CDR3 is 14 residues long. The J segment lost 12 bases and the V segment lost 0 bases, leaving 2 bases of the junction unmatched. The V gene's germline CDR1 is LNHNV and CDR2 YYDKDF (reference sequence). CDR3 nucleotides: TGTGCCACCAGCAGAGAAAGACTAGCGGGAGGGCAGTTCTTC. Residues: CATSRERLAGGQFF.

The chain carries TRBV7-9 and TRBJ1-5; perhaps TRBD1 as D (5 bases). The CDR3 contains 14 residues. V lost 5 bases and J lost 0, with 8 bases in between. CDR1 is SEHNR, CDR2 FQNEAQ, per germline (reference sequence). Written as DNA, the CDR3 is TGTGCCAGCAGCGCGACAGATAGCAATCAGCCCCAGCATTTT. This codes for CASSATDSNQPQHF.

The gene calls are TRBV18 and TRBJ1-2; no clear D. Germline loops: CDR1 KGHSH, CDR2 LQKENI. The CDR3 is 13 residues long. V was cut by 0 bases and J by 2 bases, with 4 bases left in between. CDR3 protein: CASSPPANYGYTF. The CDR3 DNA reads as TGTGCCAGCTCACCACCAGCCAACTATGGCTACACCTTC.

This rearrangement joins TRBV11-2 to TRBJ2-2; a possible D gene is TRBD1 (6 bases). Germline V gives CDR1 SGHAT, CDR2 FQNNGV. Trimming stripped 4 bases from V and 4 bases from J, with 16 bases between. The CDR3 loop spans 16 amino acids. The CDR3 sequence is CASSSGPRGRTGELFF. CDR3 nucleotide sequence: TGTGCCAGCAGCTCCGGGCCCAGGGGCCGCACCGGGGAGCTGTTTTTT.